These 23 T cell receptor beta chains originate from one sample sequenced in a study of T cell responses to AZD1222 COVID-19 vaccine. Repertoires were generated with immunoSEQ multiplex PCR, while TCRdb's copy carries only in-frame clones and drops some. In the table there are around 160,000 clones, approximately 78% of which are singletons. Sequencing used peripheral blood, obtained on day 0 of MenACWY control vaccination. The receptors here all came from an adult in good health.

The rearrangement uses TRBV5-4 and TRBJ2-3; 10 positions agree with TRBD2. The length of the CDR3 is 18 residues. Germline CDR1 and CDR2: SGHNT and YYREEE (reference sequence). V lost 0 bases, J lost 0 bases, and 7 bases stayed unmatched. In nucleotides, the CDR3 is TGTGCCAGCAGCTTGGGAGCGGGGGGGCCCCCGAGCACAGATACGCAGTATTTT. Translating it yields CASSLGAGGPPSTDTQYF.

The chain links TRBV3-1 (or the pseudogene TRBV3-2) to TRBJ2-2, with 11 bases lining up with TRBD2. This CDR3 has 15 amino acids. Germline V lookup: CDR1 LGHDT, CDR2 YNNKEL (reference sequence). J gave up 6 bases and V 7 bases, and 7 bases lay outside the gene matches. CDR3 in DNA: TGTGCCAGCACCTCGGGTAGCGGGGGGGCCGGGGAGCTGTTTTTT. This encodes CASTSGSGGAGELFF.

The chain has TRBV14 and TRBJ1-3; D might be TRBD1 (6 bases). The ends were cut back, 3 bases at V and 4 bases at J, with 16 bases in the middle. Germline-derived CDR1 and CDR2 are SGHDN and FVKESK. The CDR3 runs to 16 residues. The CDR3 nucleotides are TGTGCCAGCAGCCAGACAAGACAGGTTTTCGGAAACACCATATATTTT. Protein: CASSQTRQVFGNTIYF.

The gene calls are TRBV6-1 and TRBJ2-2; D is undetermined. This CDR3 comprises 16 residues. The germline V gene encodes CDR1 MNHNS and CDR2 SASEGT. Between the trimmed V and J ends, which lost 3 bases and 5 bases, there was a span of 16 bases. In DNA, the CDR3 is TGTGCCAGCAGTGATAGGCATAACCAACCGACCGGGGAGCTGTTTTTT. It encodes CASSDRHNQPTGELFF.

This clone appeared once. This chain uses TRBV13 with TRBJ2-5, with 8 bases lining up with TRBD1. After removal of 5 bases from V and 4 bases from J, the junction contained 15 bases not matched to a gene. CDR3 length equals 17 residues. Germline V gene data show CDR1 as PRHDT and CDR2 as FYEKMQ (reference sequence). The CDR3 DNA reads as TGTGCCAGCAGCCCGCGGACAGGGATGGGTAGAGGAGAGACCCAGTACTTC. Its protein is CASSPRTGMGRGETQYF.

The rearrangement joins TRBV7-9 to TRBJ1-3; no clear D. The CDR3 contains 14 residues. The germline V gene encodes CDR1 SEHNR and CDR2 FQNEAQ (reference sequence). The germline V and J ends were trimmed by 5 bases and 2 bases, with 10 bases remaining between them. The CDR3 DNA reads as TGTGCCAGCAGCCCAGGAGTTGCTGGAAACACCATATATTTT. Encoded protein: CASSPGVAGNTIYF.

This clone was recorded at least ten times. The sample carries other DNA sequences with the same CDR3. The genes are TRBV12-3 or TRBV12-4 and TRBJ1-1, with a weak D call TRBD1 (5 bases). Trimming pared 3 bases from V and 1 base from J, leaving 6 bases between. The CDR3 contains 13 residues. In DNA, the CDR3 is TGTGCCAGCAGTTTGGGGGGGAACACTGAAGCTTTCTTT. Its translation: CASSLGGNTEAFF.

The rearrangement joins TRBV3-1 (or the pseudogene TRBV3-2) to TRBJ1-3; possibly TRBD1 for D (6 bases). The CDR3 has 18 amino acids. V was cut by 0 bases and J by 0 bases, with 15 bases left in between. Germline CDR1 is LGHDT and CDR2 is YNNKEL (reference sequence). CDR3 DNA sequence: TGTGCCAGCAGCCAAGAAAAGAGGGGGGGATACTCTGGAAACACCATATATTTT. This codes for CASSQEKRGGYSGNTIYF.

The rearrangement links TRBV6-5 to TRBJ1-1; no reliable D call. The V end was cut by 0 bases, the J end by 8 bases, with 10 bases between. Germline V CDR1 and CDR2: MNHEY, SVGAGI. The CDR3 extends over 13 amino acids. The CDR3 region has the DNA TGTGCCAGCAGTTACTCCGTCGGCAACGAAGCTTTCTTT. It yields the protein CASSYSVGNEAFF.

The CDR3 region is CASSVGPPRGNEQFF. Written as DNA, the CDR3 is TGTGCCAGCAGCGTCGGGCCTCCGAGGGGCAATGAGCAGTTCTTC. The chain carries TRBV7-8 and TRBJ2-1, with D perhaps TRBD1 or TRBD2 (5 bases each). The V end was cut by 5 bases, the J end by 6 bases, with 17 bases between. Germline CDR1 reads SGHVS; CDR2 reads FQNEAQ. CDR3 length: 15 amino acids. Full variable domain (rest looked up from reference TRBV7-8 and TRBJ2-1): GAGVSQSPRYKVAKRGQDVALRCDPISGHVSLFWYQQALGQGPEFLTYFQNEAQLDKSGLPSDRFFAERPEGSVSTLKIQRTQQEDSAVYLCASSVGPPRGNEQFFGPGTRLTVL.

This clone was counted a single time. In DNA form, the CDR3 reads TGTGCCAGCAGCCAAGAGGTGACGGGGGGAAAGGGTGAGACCCAGTACTTC. It is translated as CASSQEVTGGKGETQYF. The chain recombines TRBV14 with TRBJ2-5, with 7 bases fitting TRBD2. Germline CDR1 SGHDN, CDR2 FVKESK. CDR3 size: 17 residues. Trimming cost V 0 bases and J 5 bases; bases outside gene matches: 12.

The J gene is TRBJ1-4, the V gene TRBV5-1, with 7 positions matching TRBD1. This CDR3 is 15 amino acids long. The V segment lost 4 bases and the J segment 3 bases; nucleotides outside the gene matches: 6. CDR1 and CDR2 from the germline V gene are SGHRS and YFSETQ. CDR3 DNA sequence: TGCGCCAGCAGCCCCGGTACAGGGGCTAATGAAAAACTGTTTTTT. This translates into CASSPGTGANEKLFF. Drawing the rest from reference TRBV5-1 and TRBJ1-4, the complete variable domain is KAGVTQTPRYLIKTRGQQVTLSCSPISGHRSVSWYQQTPGQGLQFLFEYFSETQRNKGNFPGRFSGRQFSNSRSEMNVSTLELGDSALYLCASSPGTGANEKLFFGSGTQLSVL.

The rearrangement uses TRBV6-1 and TRBJ1-2, with a weak D call TRBD1 (6 bases). V shed 4 bases and J shed 7 bases, with 10 bases lying between them. The CDR3 consists of 12 residues. CDR1 and CDR2 (germline): MNHNS, SASEGT. CDR3 bases: TGTGCCAGCAGTGGACAGGACCGTGGCTACACCTTC. It yields the protein CASSGQDRGYTF.

The V call is TRBV18, the J call TRBJ1-4; TRBD1 agrees at 9 bases. This CDR3 is 15 amino acids long. Trimming took 2 bases from V and 5 from J; bases not matched to a gene: 3. Germline-derived CDR1 and CDR2 are KGHSH and LQKENI. In nucleotides, the CDR3 is TGTGCCAGCTCACCAAGGACAGGGGAGAATGAAAAACTGTTTTTT. Protein sequence: CASSPRTGENEKLFF.

V usage is TRBV28 and J usage is TRBJ1-3; TRBD1 might be the D (6 bases). Germline V CDR1 and CDR2: MDHEN, SYDVKM. Trimming took 7 bases from V and 0 from J, leaving 13 bases between them. This CDR3 is 15 amino acids long. CDR3 sequence: CASTHGQLSGNTIYF. The DNA for the CDR3 is TGTGCCAGCACTCATGGACAGCTCTCTGGAAACACCATATATTTT.

The V and J genes are TRBV6-5 and TRBJ1-3, with D unresolved. The CDR3 length is 15 residues. Between the trimmed V and J ends, which lost 7 bases and 0 bases, there was a span of 13 bases. Germline CDR1 is MNHEY and CDR2 is SVGAGI. CDR3 coding DNA: TGTGCCAGCACCCTAGACCGTTACTCTGGAAACACCATATATTTT. It encodes CASTLDRYSGNTIYF.

The rearrangement links TRBV7-6 to TRBJ2-7, with D possibly TRBD2 on 6 matching bases. Germline loops: CDR1 SGHVS, CDR2 FNYEAQ. V lost 5 bases and J lost 4, with 12 bases in between. The CDR3 spans 13 residues. The CDR3: CASSLASDYEQYF. The CDR3 coding sequence is TGTGCCAGCAGCCTCGCTAGCGATTACGAGCAGTACTTC.

The chain combines TRBV5-6 with TRBJ1-2, with 10 bases matching TRBD1. This CDR3 region has 15 residues. Germline V gene data show CDR1 as SGHDT and CDR2 as YYEEEE. V shed 3 bases and J 4 bases; nucleotides not matched to a gene: 6. The CDR3, as DNA: TGTGCCAGCAGCTACGGACAGGGGGGTGTCTATGGCTACACCTTC. Protein product: CASSYGQGGVYGYTF.

This clone came up once. This chain links TRBV10-3 with TRBJ2-3; 9 bases line up with TRBD1. The CDR3 covers 17 residues. Germline CDR1 reads ENHRY; CDR2 reads SYGVKD. The V and J ends lost 2 bases and 3 bases, in that order; junction bases with no gene match: 9. CDR3 in DNA: TGTGCCATCAGTGAGACCTTTACAGGGGGCGCGACAGATACGCAGTATTTT. Its translation: CAISETFTGGATDTQYF.

V is TRBV27 and J is TRBJ2-1; 11 nucleotides align to TRBD2. The CDR3 extends over 17 amino acids. Trimming removed 1 base from V and 4 bases from J; junction bases left unmatched: 6. Germline CDR1 and CDR2: MNHEY and SMNVEV (reference sequence). DNA for the CDR3: TGTGCCAGCAGTTTATTCGGTAGCGGGGGGGCTTACAATGAGCAGTTCTTC. It specifies CASSLFGSGGAYNEQFF.

The chain combines TRBV5-4 with TRBJ2-7, with TRBD1 as a possible D gene (6 bases). Trimming cost V 0 bases and J 6 bases, with 10 bases left between them. CDR3 length equals 13 residues. Germline-derived CDR1 and CDR2 are SGHNT and YYREEE (reference sequence). CDR3 DNA: TGTGCCAGCAGCTTGGACAGGGTCGGCGAGCAGTACTTC. It yields the protein CASSLDRVGEQYF.

The chain couples TRBV30 to TRBJ1-5, with a tentative D call TRBD1 (6 bases). Trimming took off 0 bases at V and 10 bases at J, with 10 bases between the two ends. The CDR3 has 12 residues. The germline CDR1 and CDR2 sequences are GTSNPN and SVGIG (reference sequence). DNA of the CDR3: TGTGCCTGGAGTGTAGGAGGGGGACCCCAGCATTTT. It encodes CAWSVGGGPQHF.

This chain links TRBV19 with TRBJ2-3; TRBD2 agrees at 11 bases. The CDR3 loop spans 15 amino acids. Germline CDR1 LNHDA, CDR2 SQIVND (reference sequence). J lost 2 bases, V lost 9 bases, and 7 bases had no gene match. CDR3 DNA sequence: TGTGCCAGCACCGGGACTAGCGGATTCACAGATACGCAGTATTTT. Translation gives CASTGTSGFTDTQYF. Based on the CDR3 plus reference TRBV19 and TRBJ2-3, the full variable domain is DGGITQSPKYLFRKEGQNVTLSCEQNLNHDAMYWYRQDPGQGLRLIYYSQIVNDFQKGDIAEGYSVSREKKESFPLTVTSAQKNPTAFYLCASTGTSGFTDTQYFGPGTRLTVL.